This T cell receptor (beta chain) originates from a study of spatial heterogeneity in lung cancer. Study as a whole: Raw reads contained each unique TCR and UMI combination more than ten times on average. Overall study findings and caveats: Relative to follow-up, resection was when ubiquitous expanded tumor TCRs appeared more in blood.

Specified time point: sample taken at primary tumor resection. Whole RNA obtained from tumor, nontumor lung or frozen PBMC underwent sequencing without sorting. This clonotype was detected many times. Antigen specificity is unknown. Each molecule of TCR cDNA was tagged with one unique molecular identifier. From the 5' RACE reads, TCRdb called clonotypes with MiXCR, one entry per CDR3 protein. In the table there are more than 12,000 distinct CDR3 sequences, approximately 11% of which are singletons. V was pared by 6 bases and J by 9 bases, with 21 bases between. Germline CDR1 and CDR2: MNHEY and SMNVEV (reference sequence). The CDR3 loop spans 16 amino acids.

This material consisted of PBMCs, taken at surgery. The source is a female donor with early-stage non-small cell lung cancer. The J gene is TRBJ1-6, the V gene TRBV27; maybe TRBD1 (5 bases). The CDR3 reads CASRGGPWRHSSPLHF. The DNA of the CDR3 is TGTGCCAGCAGGGGGGGACCCTGGAGGCATAGTTCACCCCTCCACTTT.